Presented here are 30 T cell receptor beta chains from one specimen sequenced in a study of human thymus T cells. The repertoire was sequenced with immunoSEQ multiplex PCR; TCRdb's copy has only in-frame clones and lacks some. The data contain roughly 130,000 clones, about 95% of them singletons. Corrective heart surgery yielded resections, and these provided the thymus tissue. The source material was thymus tissue. The origin of the receptors is a boy under two years old with a congenital heart defect but otherwise immunologically healthy.

The chain recombines TRBV19 with TRBJ1-5; a weak D match, TRBD1 (5 bases). Germline CDR1 LNHDA, CDR2 SQIVND (reference sequence). The CDR3 totals 18 residues. V was pared by 2 bases and J by 0 bases, with 17 bases between. The CDR3 loop is CASSIQISGTDSNQPQHF. DNA of the CDR3: TGTGCCAGTAGTATACAAATTTCGGGGACCGATAGCAATCAGCCCCAGCATTTT. The variable domain in full, with the rest retrieved from reference TRBV19 and TRBJ1-5, is DGGITQSPKYLFRKEGQNVTLSCEQNLNHDAMYWYRQDPGQGLRLIYYSQIVNDFQKGDIAEGYSVSREKKESFPLTVTSAQKNPTAFYLCASSIQISGTDSNQPQHFGDGTRLSIL.

V and J are TRBV7-9 and TRBJ1-2; weak D call: TRBD1 (5 bases). Trimming stripped 4 bases from V and 13 bases from J, with 19 bases between. The CDR3 consists of 13 residues. Germline CDR1 reads SEHNR; CDR2 reads FQNEAQ (reference sequence). The chain's CDR3 is CASSYPGLREGTF. The CDR3 DNA is TGTGCCAGCAGCTACCCGGGACTGAGGGAGGGCACCTTC.

The gene calls are TRBV11-2 and TRBJ1-5; TRBD1 is a possible D gene (5 bases). The CDR3 contains 15 residues. Germline V lookup: CDR1 SGHAT, CDR2 FQNNGV. With 2 bases removed from V and 5 bases from J, the gap between germline ends came to 13 bases. CDR3 DNA: TGTGCCAGCAGCTTATCTGGGACTGGCGATCAGCCCCAGCATTTT. It yields the protein CASSLSGTGDQPQHF.

Turning to this clone: The sample carries other DNA sequences with the same CDR3. The chain links TRBV2 to TRBJ1-5, with 8 bases that match TRBD1. Germline V gives CDR1 SNHLY, CDR2 FYNNEI. Trimming at V came to 5 bases and at J to 0 bases, leaving 9 bases not matched to a gene. The CDR3 is 17 amino acids. CDR3 amino acids: CASSWPGQDSSNQPQHF. The CDR3 DNA is TGTGCCAGCAGTTGGCCGGGACAGGATAGTAGCAATCAGCCCCAGCATTTT.

The rearrangement joins TRBV7-9 to TRBJ1-5; 9 nucleotides line up with TRBD1. Germline values: CDR1 SEHNR, CDR2 FQNEAQ (reference sequence). V trimming: 6 bases; J trimming: 7 bases; junction bases outside the gene matches: 7. The CDR3 consists of 14 residues. The CDR3, as DNA: TGTGCCAGCAGTTCCCGGGACAGGGTCCAGCCCCAGCATTTT. Its protein product is CASSSRDRVQPQHF.

The chain combines TRBV7-2 with TRBJ2-2, with unresolved D. V shed 7 bases and J shed 3 bases, with 12 bases lying between them. The CDR3 totals 14 residues. Germline values: CDR1 SGHTA, CDR2 FQGNSA. The CDR3: CASNYYWDTGELFF. The CDR3 DNA follows: TGTGCCAGCAATTACTATTGGGACACCGGGGAGCTGTTTTTT.

CDR3 DNA sequence: TGTGCCAGCAGTGGGAGGGACAGGGGACTTCCAACTAATGAAAAACTGTTTTTT. Translation gives CASSGRDRGLPTNEKLFF. The chain joins TRBV6-1 to TRBJ1-4, with 10 bases identical to TRBD1. Trimming at V came to 4 bases and at J to 0 bases, leaving 8 bases not matched to a gene. The germline gives CDR1 MNHNS, CDR2 SASEGT. The CDR3 is 18 amino acids.

This CDR3 is CASSHGHTGLNYGYTF. DNA for the CDR3: TGTGCCAGTAGCCATGGGCACACAGGGCTTAACTATGGCTACACCTTC. This chain connects TRBV19 to TRBJ1-2, with a possible D match to TRBD1 (6 bases). This CDR3 region has 16 residues. Germline CDR1 is LNHDA and CDR2 is SQIVND (reference sequence). The V end lost 6 bases, the J end lost 1 base, and 18 bases lay between the germline ends.

This clone was counted once. The chain links TRBV6-5 to TRBJ2-7; TRBD1 aligns across 9 bases. V lost 5 bases to trimming and J lost 4 bases; unmatched junction nucleotides: 6. This CDR3 is built from 14 residues. CDR1 is MNHEY, CDR2 SVGAGI, per germline. The CDR3, as DNA: TGTGCCAGCAGTCCTTTGGGACAGGGTTACGAGCAGTACTTC. Encoded protein: CASSPLGQGYEQYF.

This clone was observed once. The rearrangement uses TRBV4-2 and TRBJ2-5; D remains ambiguous. Germline CDR1 LGHNA, CDR2 YNFKEQ. V shed 4 bases and J shed 1 base, with 7 bases lying between them. The CDR3 covers 13 residues. CDR3 residues: CASSRAFQETQYF. The CDR3 nucleotides read TGTGCCAGCAGCCGGGCCTTCCAAGAGACCCAGTACTTC.

The count of this clone is one. The rearrangement uses TRBV7-5 and TRBJ1-2. TRBV7-5 is a listed pseudogene. The CDR3 runs 13 residues. CDR3 coding DNA: TGTGCCAGAAGCCCCACACCCCGTAGGGGCTACACCTTC. Protein: CARSPTPRRGYTF.

The chain uses TRBV5-1 and TRBJ2-7, with 8 bases aligning to TRBD2. CDR1 is SGHRS, CDR2 YFSETQ, per germline. Germline trimming cut 4 bases from V and 6 bases from J; bases unmatched to any gene: 15. CDR3 length: 16 amino acids. The CDR3 DNA reads TGCGCCAGCAGCCCGGGGAGGGGCGGGGGGCAAGGCGAGCAGTACTTC. Its translation is CASSPGRGGGQGEQYF.

The chain joins TRBV12-5 to TRBJ2-1; TRBD1 might be the D (6 bases). The ends were cut back, 0 bases at V and 7 bases at J, with 13 bases in the middle. The CDR3 contains 15 residues. The germline V gene encodes CDR1 LGHNT and CDR2 FRNRAP. For the CDR3, the DNA is TGTGCTAGTGGTTTGGTAAGGGGGTGGATAAATGAGCAGTTCTTC. It codes for CASGLVRGWINEQFF.

The chain couples TRBV12-5 to TRBJ2-5; D is perhaps TRBD1 or TRBD2 (6 bases each). The CDR3 consists of 13 residues. Trimming left V 0 bases short and J 5 bases short, with 7 bases between. Germline V gene data show CDR1 as LGHNT and CDR2 as FRNRAP. The CDR3 bases are TGTGCTAGTGGTTTGGTGGGGGGCGAGACCCAGTACTTC. Residues: CASGLVGGETQYF.

The CDR3 DNA reads as TGTGCCAGCAGCATTCCTGGACAGGGGTCCCCGGGCTATGGCTACACCTTC. Its translation is CASSIPGQGSPGYGYTF. The chain couples TRBV5-6 to TRBJ1-2, with 9 bases aligning to TRBD1. The J segment lost 4 bases and the V segment lost 4 bases, leaving 14 bases of the junction unmatched. This CDR3 is built from 17 residues. The germline V gene encodes CDR1 SGHDT and CDR2 YYEEEE. The variable domain in full, with the rest retrieved from reference TRBV5-6 and TRBJ1-2, is DAGVTQSPTHLIKTRGQQVTLRCSPKSGHDTVSWYQQALGQGPQFIFQYYEEEERQRGNFPDRFSGHQFPNYSSELNVNALLLGDSALYLCASSIPGQGSPGYGYTFGSGTRLTVV.

This clone showed up just once. This rearrangement joins TRBV6-5 to TRBJ1-2, with D possibly TRBD1 on 6 matching bases. CDR1 and CDR2 from the germline V gene are MNHEY and SVGAGI. V was pared by 2 bases and J by 1 base, with 11 bases between. The CDR3 is made up of 15 amino acids. The CDR3 DNA is TGTGCCAGCAGTTACGCGACAGGATTTAACTATGGCTACACCTTC. Translation gives CASSYATGFNYGYTF.

The chain carries TRBV6-1 and TRBJ1-5, with D perhaps TRBD1 (6 bases). This CDR3 is built from 17 residues. The germline V gene has CDR1 MNHNS and CDR2 SASEGT. V was cut by 0 bases and J by 0 bases, with 12 bases left in between. Here the CDR3 DNA reads TGTGCCAGCAGTGAAGCGCTGGGGGCGGGTAGCAATCAGCCCCAGCATTTT. It specifies CASSEALGAGSNQPQHF.

In DNA, the CDR3 is TGTGCCAGCAGCTTAGACCCTTTTAGCGGGAGCACAGATACGCAGTATTTT. Translation gives CASSLDPFSGSTDTQYF. The genes are TRBV7-6 and TRBJ2-3, with 7 nucleotides matching TRBD2. Germline lookup yields CDR1 SGHVS and CDR2 FNYEAQ. V lost 1 base, J lost 0 bases, and 7 bases stayed unmatched. The CDR3 totals 17 residues.

This clone was counted only a few times. The chain couples TRBV6-5 to TRBJ2-7; D is ambiguous. The CDR3 consists of 13 residues. CDR1 and CDR2 (germline): MNHEY, SVGAGI. With 0 bases removed from V and 6 bases from J, the gap between germline ends came to 9 bases. The CDR3 region is CASSYSKRTEQYF. The CDR3, as DNA: TGTGCCAGCAGTTACTCGAAGAGGACCGAGCAGTACTTC.

In the case of this clone: The junction and the germline gene differ at one end; a read error may be behind it. The J gene is TRBJ2-2, the V gene TRBV29-1; TRBD1 is a possible D gene (7 bases). The CDR3 totals 10 residues. Germline loops: CDR1 SQVTM, CDR2 ANQGSEA. The CDR3 DNA reads TGCAGCGTTGAGCGCAGGGGGGCCCTTTTT. Residues: CSVERRGALF.

The CDR3 loop is CASSSQTGTGMNTEAFF. Here the CDR3 DNA reads TGTGCCAGCAGTTCGCAGACAGGCACGGGCATGAACACTGAAGCTTTCTTT. The V call is TRBV27, the J call TRBJ1-1; D might be TRBD1 (6 bases). The CDR3 extends over 17 amino acids. Germline V lookup: CDR1 MNHEY, CDR2 SMNVEV (reference sequence). V was pared by 4 bases and J by 0 bases, with 18 bases between.

The rearrangement uses TRBV27 and TRBJ1-6; 8 bases agree with TRBD1. V trimming: 2 bases; J trimming: 5 bases; junction bases outside the gene matches: 5. Germline V gene data show CDR1 as MNHEY and CDR2 as SMNVEV (reference sequence). This CDR3 is 16 amino acids long. The CDR3: CASSLHRQGNNSPLHF. In DNA, the CDR3 is TGTGCCAGCAGTTTACATCGACAGGGGAATAATTCACCCCTCCACTTT.

This clone was observed a few times. The chain recombines TRBV27 with TRBJ2-3; tentative D call: TRBD1 (7 bases). There are 16 residues in the CDR3. The V end lost 5 bases, the J end lost 3 bases, and 18 bases lay between the germline ends. From germline, CDR1 is MNHEY and CDR2 SMNVEV (reference sequence). CDR3 sequence reads: CASSARGGGSTDTQYF. In DNA form, the CDR3 reads TGTGCCAGCAGTGCCCGCGGAGGGGGCTCGACAGATACGCAGTATTTT.

CDR3 residues: CASSLDTQGGGSDYGYTF. The CDR3 DNA follows: TGTGCCAGCAGCTTAGATACACAGGGGGGCGGAAGTGACTATGGCTACACCTTC. The V call is TRBV11-3, the J call TRBJ1-2, with TRBD1 matching over 8 bases. This CDR3 region has 18 residues. Germline loops: CDR1 SGHNT, CDR2 YENEEA. Losses at the gene ends were 0 bases for V and 3 bases for J; bases not matched to a gene: 12. Using reference TRBV11-3 and TRBJ1-2 for the parts outside the CDR3, the full variable domain is EAGVVQSPRYKIIEKKQPVAFWCNPISGHNTLYWYLQNLGQGPELLIRYENEEAVDDSQLPKDRFSAERLKGVDSTLKIQPAELGDSAVYLCASSLDTQGGGSDYGYTFGSGTRLTVV.

The J gene is TRBJ1-2, the V gene TRBV7-9, with a weak D call TRBD1 (6 bases). The CDR3 has 14 residues. V was cut by 5 bases and J by 6 bases, with 16 bases left in between. Germline assignment: CDR1 SEHNR and CDR2 FQNEAQ (reference sequence). In nucleotides, the CDR3 is TGTGCCAGCAGCGGAAGCAGGGGCGTAAATGGCTACACCTTC. Its translation: CASSGSRGVNGYTF. The full variable domain, its missing parts supplied by reference TRBV7-9 and TRBJ1-2, is DTGVSQNPRHKITKRGQNVTFRCDPISEHNRLYWYRQTLGQGPEFLTYFQNEAQLEKSRLLSDRFSAERPKGSFSTLEIQRTEQGDSAMYLCASSGSRGVNGYTFGSGTRLTVV.

The rearrangement links TRBV11-2 to TRBJ2-6, with a possible D match to TRBD1 (6 bases). The germline gives CDR1 SGHAT, CDR2 FQNNGV. Between the trimmed V and J ends, which lost 3 bases and 0 bases, there was a span of 12 bases. The CDR3 extends over 17 amino acids. The CDR3 reads CASSLAGALSGANVLTF. The DNA for the CDR3 is TGTGCCAGCAGCTTGGCAGGGGCGCTCTCTGGGGCCAACGTCCTGACTTTC. Variable domain in full (rest from reference TRBV11-2 and TRBJ2-6): EAGVAQSPRYKIIEKRQSVAFWCNPISGHATLYWYQQILGQGPKLLIQFQNNGVVDDSQLPKDRFSAERLKGVDSTLKIQPAKLEDSAVYLCASSLAGALSGANVLTFGAGSRLTVL.

This rearrangement joins TRBV4-1 to TRBJ1-1; D ambiguous. V was clipped by 2 bases and J by 1 base, with 14 bases between them. The CDR3 runs to 16 residues. Germline CDR1 reads MGHRA; CDR2 reads YSYEKL. The CDR3 is CASSQPYGTENTEAFF. For the CDR3, the DNA is TGCGCCAGCAGCCAACCTTACGGTACGGAGAACACTGAAGCTTTCTTT.

The rearrangement links TRBV5-6 to TRBJ2-5; unclear D gene. The CDR3 loop spans 12 amino acids. Germline CDR1 and CDR2: SGHDT and YYEEEE. V dropped 4 bases and J dropped 5 bases, with 9 bases sitting between them. The CDR3, as DNA: TGTGCCAGCAGCGGCCGACGGGAGACCCAGTACTTC. Amino acids: CASSGRRETQYF.

CDR3 in DNA: TGTGCCAGCAGCCCCGACAGGGTTGGTAGCAATCAGCCCCAGCATTTT. Translation gives CASSPDRVGSNQPQHF. V is TRBV5-5 and J is TRBJ1-5; 7 bases are a match to TRBD1. Trimming cost V 4 bases and J 0 bases; bases outside gene matches: 7. This CDR3 comprises 16 residues. Germline V gene sequence: CDR1 SGHKS, CDR2 YYEKEE (reference sequence).

This chain links TRBV9 with TRBJ1-2; D gene uncertain. There are 13 residues in the CDR3. V was pared by 4 bases and J by 10 bases, with 17 bases between. CDR1 SGDLS and CDR2 YYNGEE come from the germline V gene. CDR3 sequence: CASSKRSDNNYTF. CDR3 DNA: TGTGCCAGCAGCAAGAGGTCAGACAATAACTACACCTTC.